This TCR beta chain was documented in a study of T cells in Graves' hyperthyroidism and ophthalmopathy. In the study overall: Peripheral blood was collected at initial diagnosis, before any treatment. Broader study findings: Most clonotypes that expanded in the thyroid above 0.001 also showed up in blood.

The PBMCs were sourced from fresh peripheral blood (about 10 ml). V was shortened by 6 bases and J by 3 bases, with 16 bases between the two germline ends. This CDR3 has 15 amino acids. This clonotype has only a few counts. Antigen: not known. From RNA transcripts, TCR beta CDR3 regions were amplified. TCR CDR3 underwent first-round RT-PCR with the HTBI primer set. TCRdb itself ran the multiplex PCR reads through MiXCR, one entry per CDR3 protein. The repertoire consists of 490,000 or so distinct CDR3 sequences, with about 20% occurring once and the leading ten covering 47%. Sample: blood. The origin of this receptor is a man aged 40-49 years with Graves' ophthalmopathy. The chain links TRBV12-3 or TRBV12-4 to TRBJ2-3; D possibly matches TRBD1 or TRBD2 (5 bases each). The CDR3 spells CASSPGANPTDTQYF. CDR3 sequence (DNA): TGTGCCAGCAGCCCCGGGGCCAACCCAACAGATACGCAGTATTTT.